This TCR beta chain was identified in a study of blood T cell repertoires in COVID-19 (TCRdb year 2020). Regarding the research as a whole: The collaborator samples originated in the United States, Italy and Spain and spanned the acute and convalescent phases of COVID-19. The material from the prospective study consisted of cDNA or gDNA derived from T cells, B-cell-depleted T cells, or PBMCs. Subjects who had been exposed to COVID-19, were actively infected with it, or had recovered from it provided the deeply sampled blood TCRbeta repertoires that made up the dataset. A freely available public database, intended as a resource for researchers studying the immune response to SARS-CoV-2, is where the repertoires were released. The samples were drawn from two sources: the first 160 participants of the ongoing ImmuneRACE study, and 1,000 to 1,500 subjects contributed by 6 global collaborators. Nearly every sample came with metadata listing a de-identified subject ID, COVID-19 status, age in years and sex. Where HLA class I and class II types were available, the types were taken from metadata supplied by the sample provider, not from assay-based typing.

What the study reported, not specific to this receptor: Clinical and demographic metadata were provided uncurated, with the amount varying by source and participant.

Collaborating institutions collected whole blood in K2EDTA tubes following their own protocols. For TCRbeta analysis, collaborator samples were shipped as frozen whole blood, as isolated PBMCs, or as DNA extracted from either sample type. On this clone: What this receptor recognizes is not known. Qualities for individual bases were not recorded, and no much larger clone is one base off.

TCRbeta CDR3 regions were amplified from genomic DNA using the immunoSEQ Assay, a bias-controlled multiplex PCR. Concerning the study's data processing: The number of nucleated cells in each sample was estimated by amplification of reference gene primers within the assay. To quantify the absolute abundance of each unique TCRbeta CDR3 rearrangement, sequence reads were collapsed and filtered. For each sample, productive Simpson clonality was calculated as the square root of Simpson's diversity index over productive rearrangements. TCRdb provides this immuneACCESS table in a form limited to in-frame rearrangements. Some clones are lacking; in checked studies, under half of them reflect an unresolved V gene, and why the rest are absent is not known. V, J and clone size were drawn from that table, and D and trimming were deduced from the DNA. In all, the sample holds some 150,000 clones, and around 85% of those were seen once. The ten largest account for roughly 3.4% of the sample.

Source material: peripheral blood. This clonotype originated in a man aged 70-80 years with acute or convalescent COVID-19.

The DNA sequence is as follows: TGTGCCAGCAGCCTTTACAGGGGGACAGATACGCAGTATTTT. Translated, this gives CASSLYRGTDTQYF. Here the chain combines TRBV14 and TRBJ2-3, and 8 bases in between align with TRBD1. Reading from cysteine to phenylalanine, the CDR3 counts 14 amino acids. Only CDR3 DNA is held: 42 bases, read in frame from base 1. CDR1 SGHDN and CDR2 FVKESK were looked up in the germline V gene. V has 4 bases trimmed and J has 3 bases trimmed; junction bases matching no gene number 3.